This T cell receptor (beta chain) is from a study of blood T cell repertoires in COVID-19. Germline assignment: CDR1 SGDLS and CDR2 YYNGEE. The CDR3 contains 14 residues. V dropped 9 bases and J dropped 0 bases, with 13 bases sitting between them. The table came from immunoSEQ multiplex PCR; TCRdb's copy has only in-frame clones and leaves some out. The sample gives about 280,000 clones, 86% of which show up once; under 15% is in the top ten. Patients at the Seattle site were enrolled during active infection and followed longitudinally. The TCR originated in a woman in her 70s with COVID-19, enrolled during active disease. Sequenced: peripheral blood. This chain links TRBV9 with TRBJ2-1; D call uncertain. CDR3 nucleotide sequence: TGTGCCACCCCCTTGACGGGCTCCTACAATGAGCAGTTCTTC. Amino acid sequence: CATPLTGSYNEQFF.